This entry describes one T cell receptor beta chain. Study processing details: Amplification with reference gene primers provided the estimates of nucleated cell counts. Here immunoSEQ multiplex PCR was the method, and the copy in TCRdb shows in-frame clones only, minus some. V, J and clone size are those of that table, while D and trimming were read from the DNA. The sample gives over 120,000 clones, more than 75% of which show up once; 8.6% is in the top ten. The data belong to a study of blood T cell repertoires in COVID-19. About the study: The samples span acute and convalescent COVID-19 from the United States, Italy and Spain. PBMCs, B-cell-depleted T cells, or T cells were the source of the cDNA or gDNA that made up the material.

Unmatched junction bases numbered 5, after V lost 0 bases and J lost 4 bases. The germline V gene has CDR1 LNHNV and CDR2 YYDKDF (reference sequence). This CDR3 comprises 15 residues. The clonotype comes from a woman in her fifties or sixties with active or convalescent COVID-19. The genes are TRBV15 and TRBJ1-2; 7 bases match TRBD1. The material sequenced was peripheral blood. The CDR3 here is CATSRDTGAVYGYTF. CDR3 nucleotides: TGTGCCACCAGCAGAGATACAGGGGCGGTCTATGGCTACACCTTC.